The TCR beta chain under discussion was sequenced for a study of identical twins. Points from the study as a whole: The study reached conclusions through statistical analysis that was cross-sectional, not following the same donors. Models underestimated out-of-frame TCR alpha sharing in monozygotic twins.

Germline assignment: CDR1 LNHNV and CDR2 YYDKDF (reference sequence). Trimming removed 3 bases at V and 0 bases at J, with 17 bases between. This CDR3 has 18 residues. TCRdb processed the 5' RACE reads anew with MiXCR; each CDR3 protein has one entry. The sample includes about 210,000 distinct CDR3 sequences, around 10% of them seen just once. There are many counts of this clonotype. Its antigen is currently unknown. This sequence was found in a woman in her late teens or twenties in good health. The source material was memory (CD45RO+) T cells sorted from blood. This chain uses TRBV15 with TRBJ1-4, with D unresolved. The CDR3 nucleotides read TGTGCCACCAGCAGCCTATCCCCAGCCTCTTCAACTAATGAAAAACTGTTTTTT. Its protein is CATSSLSPASSTNEKLFF.